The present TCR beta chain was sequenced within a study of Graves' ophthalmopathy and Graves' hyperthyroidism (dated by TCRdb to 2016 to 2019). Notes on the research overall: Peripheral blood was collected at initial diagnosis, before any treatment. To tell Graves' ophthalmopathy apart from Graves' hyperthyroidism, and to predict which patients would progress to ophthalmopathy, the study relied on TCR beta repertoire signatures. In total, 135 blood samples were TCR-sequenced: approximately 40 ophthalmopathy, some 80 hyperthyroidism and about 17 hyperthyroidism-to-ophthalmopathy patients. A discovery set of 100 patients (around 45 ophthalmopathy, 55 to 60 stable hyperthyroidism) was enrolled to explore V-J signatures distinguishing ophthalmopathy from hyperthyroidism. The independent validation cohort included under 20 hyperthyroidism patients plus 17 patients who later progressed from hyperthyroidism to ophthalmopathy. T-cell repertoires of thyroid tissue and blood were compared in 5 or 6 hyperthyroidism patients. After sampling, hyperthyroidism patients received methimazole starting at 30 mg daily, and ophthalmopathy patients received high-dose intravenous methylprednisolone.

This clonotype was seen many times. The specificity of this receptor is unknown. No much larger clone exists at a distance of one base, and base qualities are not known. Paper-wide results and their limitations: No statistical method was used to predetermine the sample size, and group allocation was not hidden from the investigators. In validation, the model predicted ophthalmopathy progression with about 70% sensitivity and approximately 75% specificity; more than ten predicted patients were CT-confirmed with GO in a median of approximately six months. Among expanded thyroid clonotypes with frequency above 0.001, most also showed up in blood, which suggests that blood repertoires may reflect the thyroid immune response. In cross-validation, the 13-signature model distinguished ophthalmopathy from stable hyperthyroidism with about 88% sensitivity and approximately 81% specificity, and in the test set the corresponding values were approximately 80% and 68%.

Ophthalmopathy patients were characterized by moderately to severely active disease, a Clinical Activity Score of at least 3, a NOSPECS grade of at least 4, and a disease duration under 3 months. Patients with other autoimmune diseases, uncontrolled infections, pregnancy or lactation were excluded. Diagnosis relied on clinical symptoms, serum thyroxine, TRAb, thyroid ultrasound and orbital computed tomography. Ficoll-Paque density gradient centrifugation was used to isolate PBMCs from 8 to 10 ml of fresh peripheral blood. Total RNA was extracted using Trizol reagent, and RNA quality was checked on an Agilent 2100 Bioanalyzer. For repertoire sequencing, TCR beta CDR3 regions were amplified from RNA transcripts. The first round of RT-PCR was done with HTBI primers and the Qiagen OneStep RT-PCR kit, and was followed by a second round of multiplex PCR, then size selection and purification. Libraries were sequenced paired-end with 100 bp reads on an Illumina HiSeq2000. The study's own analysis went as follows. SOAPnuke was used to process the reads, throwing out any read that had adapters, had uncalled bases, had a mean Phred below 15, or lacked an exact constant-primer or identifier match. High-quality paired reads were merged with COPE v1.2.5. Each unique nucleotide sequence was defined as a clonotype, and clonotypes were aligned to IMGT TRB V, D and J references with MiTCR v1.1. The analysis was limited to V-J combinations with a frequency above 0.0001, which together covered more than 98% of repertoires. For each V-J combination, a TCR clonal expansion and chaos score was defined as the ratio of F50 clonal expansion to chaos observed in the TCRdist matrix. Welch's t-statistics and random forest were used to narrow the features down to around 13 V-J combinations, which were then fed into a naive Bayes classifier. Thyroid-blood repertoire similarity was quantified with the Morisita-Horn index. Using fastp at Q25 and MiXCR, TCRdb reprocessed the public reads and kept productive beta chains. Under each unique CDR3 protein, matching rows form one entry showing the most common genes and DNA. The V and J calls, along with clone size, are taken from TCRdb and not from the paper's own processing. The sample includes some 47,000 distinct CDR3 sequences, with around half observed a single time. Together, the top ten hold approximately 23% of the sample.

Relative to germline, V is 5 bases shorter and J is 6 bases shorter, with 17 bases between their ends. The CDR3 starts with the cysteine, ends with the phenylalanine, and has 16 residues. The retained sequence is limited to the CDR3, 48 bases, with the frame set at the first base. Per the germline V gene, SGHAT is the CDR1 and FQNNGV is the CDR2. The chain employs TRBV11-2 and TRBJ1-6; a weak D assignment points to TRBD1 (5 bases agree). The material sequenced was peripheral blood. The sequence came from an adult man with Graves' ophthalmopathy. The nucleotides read TGTGCCAGCAGCCCCCTGAGGGACCCAACTAATTCACCCCTCCACTTT. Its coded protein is CASSPLRDPTNSPLHF.